The 16 T cell receptor beta chains presented below share a single source sample, sequenced in a study of T cell responses to AZD1222 COVID-19 vaccine. Measured with immunoSEQ multiplex PCR; TCRdb has only the in-frame clones, and not every one. Of roughly 100,000 clones detected, about 86% appear once; the ten largest clones hold approximately 1.3%. Here the sequenced sample was peripheral blood, taken on day 0 of AZD1222 vaccination. These receptors all stem from an adult in good health.

The chain employs TRBV5-5 and TRBJ2-2; D remains ambiguous. This CDR3 has 13 amino acids. CDR1 SGHKS and CDR2 YYEKEE come from the germline V gene (reference sequence). V lost 4 bases and J lost 4, with 8 bases in between. CDR3 sequence: CASSTGSTGELFF. The CDR3 DNA follows: TGTGCCAGCAGCACCGGAAGCACCGGGGAGCTGTTTTTT.

The chain carries TRBV21-1 and TRBJ1-6; TRBD1, as called in the table, went unchecked against the DNA. TRBV21-1 is assigned pseudogene status. This CDR3 comprises 15 residues. The CDR3 sequence is CASSKPGQTNSPLHF. The CDR3 nucleotides are TGTGCCAGCAGCAAGCCCGGACAGACCAATTCACCCCTCCACTTT.

The genes are TRBV3-1 (or the pseudogene TRBV3-2) and TRBJ1-2; D is uncertain. CDR1 is LGHDT and CDR2 is YNNKEL in the germline V gene (reference sequence). Trimming removed 6 bases from V and 3 bases from J, with 14 bases in between. The CDR3 sequence is 14 residues long. The CDR3 DNA is TGTGCCAGCAGAGGGCTCGGGGTGGACTATGGCTACACCTTC. As protein: CASRGLGVDYGYTF.

The V call is TRBV3-1 (or the pseudogene TRBV3-2), the J call TRBJ1-2; possibly TRBD1 for D (5 bases). The germline V gene encodes CDR1 LGHDT and CDR2 YNNKEL (reference sequence). Trimming left V 2 bases short and J 6 bases short, with 10 bases between. The length of the CDR3 is 13 residues. The CDR3 here is CASSQHRSDGYTF. Here the CDR3 DNA reads TGTGCCAGCAGCCAACACAGGTCGGATGGCTACACCTTC.

This clone was seen a single time. The chain recombines TRBV30 with TRBJ1-1; 9 bases map to TRBD1. Per the germline V gene, CDR1 is GTSNPN and CDR2 is SVGIG (reference sequence). J was trimmed by 5 bases and V by 3 bases; bases with no gene match: 4. The CDR3 is made up of 13 amino acids. The CDR3 loop is CAWRTGTGTEAFF. CDR3 nucleotides: TGTGCCTGGAGGACCGGGACAGGGACTGAAGCTTTCTTT.

In the case of this clone: The junction departs from the called germline gene at one end, perhaps through a read error. This chain links TRBV5-1 with TRBJ2-3; 8 nucleotides agree with TRBD1. The CDR3 extends over 14 amino acids. Per germline, CDR1 SGHRS and CDR2 YFSETQ. The CDR3 coding sequence is TGCGCCAGCAGATTGGACAGGGGCACAGATACGCAGTATTTT. Its translation is CASRLDRGTDTQYF.

J is TRBJ1-1 and V is TRBV7-2, with D tentatively TRBD1 (5 bases). Between the trimmed V and J ends, which lost 1 base and 4 bases, there was a span of 13 bases. The CDR3 runs 15 residues. Looked up from germline, CDR1 is SGHTA and CDR2 is FQGNSA. The CDR3: CASSLGGLPGTEAFF. CDR3 DNA: TGTGCCAGCAGCTTAGGGGGGTTGCCGGGCACTGAAGCTTTCTTT.

The rearrangement uses TRBV19 and TRBJ1-1; TRBD1 agrees at 7 bases. With 1 base clipped from V and 8 bases from J, the junction kept 4 bases outside the gene matches. Germline-derived CDR1 and CDR2 are LNHDA and SQIVND (reference sequence). This CDR3 is built from 13 residues. CDR3 bases: TGTGCCAGTAGTATAGGGGAGGGGGCGGAAGCTTTCTTT. Amino acid sequence: CASSIGEGAEAFF.

This chain links TRBV19 with TRBJ1-4; 11 positions match TRBD1. The J segment lost 14 bases and the V segment lost 3 bases, leaving 8 bases of the junction unmatched. The CDR3 totals 14 residues. The germline CDR1 and CDR2 sequences are LNHDA and SQIVND (reference sequence). The CDR3 reads CASSIPWTGGRLFF. The CDR3 nucleotides are TGTGCCAGTAGTATCCCCTGGACAGGGGGCAGGCTGTTTTTT.

The gene calls are TRBV19 and TRBJ2-7; tentative D call: TRBD2 (6 bases). Germline values: CDR1 LNHDA, CDR2 SQIVND (reference sequence). The CDR3 is 15 amino acids. Trimming removed 7 bases from V and 6 bases from J, with 22 bases in between. The CDR3 coding sequence is TGTGCCAGTACCCAATTTCCAGGATACGGGGGCGAGCAGTACTTC. This gives the protein CASTQFPGYGGEQYF.

The J gene is TRBJ2-2, the V gene TRBV4-3; maybe TRBD2 (5 bases). This CDR3 has 16 residues. The germline CDR1 and CDR2 sequences are LGHNA and YSLEER. V lost 3 bases and J 5 bases, leaving 16 bases between the germline ends. The CDR3 sequence is CASSQRKPTNTGELFF. The CDR3 DNA reads as TGCGCCAGCAGCCAGAGAAAGCCGACTAATACCGGGGAGCTGTTTTTT.

This chain joins TRBV6-6 and TRBJ1-5; possibly TRBD1 for D (5 bases). Trimming took off 6 bases at V and 8 bases at J, with 17 bases between the two ends. Germline loops: CDR1 MNHNY, CDR2 SVGAGI (reference sequence). This CDR3 has 14 residues. CDR3 DNA sequence: TGTGCCAGCAGCTACCGGGGCGAAATGGAGCCCCAGCATTTT. Amino acid sequence: CASSYRGEMEPQHF.

V gene TRBV30 combines with J gene TRBJ1-4; D may be TRBD1 (5 bases). Germline values: CDR1 GTSNPN, CDR2 SVGIG (reference sequence). The CDR3 runs 14 residues. The V end was cut by 5 bases, the J end by 4 bases, with 14 bases between. DNA for the CDR3: TGTGCCTGGGGGCAGCGGGGGGTTAATGAAAAACTGTTTTTT. This sequence encodes CAWGQRGVNEKLFF.

This clone was picked up one time. The chain employs TRBV7-5 and TRBJ2-3. TRBV7-5 is termed a pseudogene. The CDR3 is made up of 14 amino acids. CDR3 region: CVRSHHQVTDTQYF. CDR3 bases: TGTGTCAGAAGCCATCATCAAGTAACAGATACGCAGTATTTT.

The rearrangement joins TRBV3-1 (or the pseudogene TRBV3-2) to TRBJ1-3; no reliable D call. CDR1 LGHDT and CDR2 YNNKEL come from the germline V gene (reference sequence). V shed 1 base and J shed 0 bases, with 10 bases lying between them. This CDR3 region has 16 residues. The CDR3 here is CASSQVPALSGNTIYF. Here the CDR3 DNA reads TGTGCCAGCAGCCAAGTTCCGGCGCTCTCTGGAAACACCATATATTTT.

This rearrangement joins TRBV9 to TRBJ1-3, with 7 bases fitting TRBD1. With 2 bases clipped from V and 0 bases from J, the junction kept 5 bases outside the gene matches. This CDR3 contains 16 residues. The V gene's germline CDR1 is SGDLS and CDR2 YYNGEE. CDR3 sequence (DNA): TGTGCCAGCAGCGTGGACAGGTCGAACTCTGGAAACACCATATATTTT. Encoded protein: CASSVDRSNSGNTIYF.